The sequence of this T cell receptor beta chain was determined in a study of T cells in Graves' hyperthyroidism and ophthalmopathy. There were TCR beta CDR3 regions amplified from RNA transcripts. Carried out on the TCR CDR3, a first-round RT-PCR used the HTBI primer set. From the multiplex PCR reads, TCRdb called clonotypes with MiXCR, one entry per CDR3 protein. The sample carries about 350,000 distinct CDR3 sequences, approximately 15% recorded once. This clonotype has more than one count but fewer than ten. Germline CDR1 and CDR2: SGHRS and YFSETQ. V shed 2 bases and J shed 1 base, with 12 bases lying between them. The CDR3 has 15 residues.

The source is a woman aged 30 to 39 with Graves' hyperthyroidism. The chain uses TRBV5-1 and TRBJ1-2; D gene unclear. The specimen sequenced was blood. CDR3: CASSFKEPHNYGYTF. CDR3 in DNA: TGCGCCAGCAGCTTTAAGGAACCCCATAACTATGGCTACACCTTC.